Sequencing of this TCR beta chain was carried out in a study of cytomegalovirus exposure and HLA in healthy donors (dated by TCRdb to about 2017). Describing the broader study: An earlier analysis of some 620 of the donors reported over 250 Gb of sequence data and 90 million to 120 million unique TCR beta sequences obtained from about 170 million T cells. An early release that covered fewer than 750 HLA-typed donors contained approximately 300 gigabases of sequencing data and 65 million to 100 million unique TCR sequences. Of the roughly 390 genotyped donors, less than 90% were placed in the genetic ancestry cluster associated with self-reported Caucasian donors. The study aimed to test whether signatures of past pathogen exposure could be identified by cataloging public T cell receptors. The study used immunosequencing to profile the T cell repertoires of some 600 subjects and linked those repertoires to cytomegalovirus serostatus. Along with the roughly 700-subject first cohort, a separate validation cohort of over a hundred different subjects was used. To predict cytomegalovirus infection status, the study combined high-throughput TCR immunosequencing, statistical association of individual TCRs with disease status, and machine learning. To study patterns of TCR occurrence, a later analysis re-analyzed previously published TCR beta repertoires from 650 to 750 donors and added high-resolution HLA genotyping. In the later analysis, no new phenotypic data were used to find candidate immune exposures; instead, reliance was placed on TCR beta sequences and their occurrence across donors. An earlier analysis of some 500 of the donors applied high-throughput TCR beta sequencing to assess whether each TCR beta V gene segment acted as functional or pseudogenic. Donor age, sex, ethnicity and CMV serostatus were compiled alongside the repertoire data. In a later genetic analysis, genome-wide SNP genotypes for about 65% of the 666 donors were used, and that subset was treated as a discovery cohort. Every repertoire in the discovery cohort had been generated on one and the same sequencing platform. Both class I and class II loci were covered by HLA typing, at four-digit resolution. The number of typed donors differed by locus: about 629-630 for A, B, C, DRB1 and DQB1; 500 to 550 for DQA1; approximately 600 for DPA1; and some 430 for DPB1. Four to six DR-DQ haplotypes were handled as single units for association and clustering, since linkage in the cohort was strong. Among some 410 genotyped donors of the cohort, an average of approximately 240,000 unique TCR beta nucleotide sequences were sequenced per donor, 15% to 20% of them non-productive.

On the study overall, not on this receptor specifically: A cluster of highly shared sequence variants was judged likely to be a technical artifact of the sequencing pipeline. Because HLA typing was missing for some donors at each locus, association tests included only the typed subset. When HLA alleles, especially DR and DQ, strongly co-occurred, TCR associations were difficult to assign to individual alleles. Sequencing depth was assumed to be roughly uniform across donors in the presence/absence analyses, though that assumption may not hold. A further reported finding was that TCR beta sequences accurately predicted the HLA-A and HLA-B alleles for most subjects in the first cohort. In the study, 150 to 200 TCR beta chains were listed as associated with cytomegalovirus. In a later genetic analysis, a missense DCLRE1C variant was associated with V-gene and J-gene trimming of TCR beta chains, and the association was replicated in an independent cohort. According to a later analysis, most CMV-associated TCR beta chains appeared to be HLA-restricted, and the HLA associations seemed to be driven largely by CMV exposure. Compared with equally common non-associated chains, HLA-associated TCR beta chains in a later analysis were more clonally expanded and had lower generation probabilities. In a later analysis, several top co-occurrence clusters were reported to appear linked to parvovirus B19, influenza, CMV and Epstein-Barr virus. Some IMGT-functional V segments, including TRBV6-2 and TRBV6-3, could not be distinguished by the 87-base-pair reads and were therefore excluded. Correlated functional status among segregating V segments might be attributable to linkage disequilibrium, but an unknown experimental factor could not be ruled out. In a later analysis, around 15,000 TCR beta sequences were associated with specific HLA alleles at a false discovery rate of 0.05. Only TCR beta chains were sequenced in this cohort, and the absence of alpha or paired-chain data limited detectable features. Across donors, most TCR sequences were observed very rarely, whereas some public TCRs were present in many individuals. Compared with the approximately 720-donor mean, donors in an Asian-associated ancestry cluster had fewer N-insertions in productive TCRs, according to a later genetic analysis. The classifier was reported to diagnose cytomegalovirus status with high specificity and sensitivity in both the original and validation cohorts. According to a later analysis, TCR association rates differed among HLA loci, with DRB1 alleles showing the most associated TCRs and HLA-C alleles showing the fewest. An earlier analysis of approximately 570 of the donors showed that most TCR beta V segments appeared in productive rearrangements either about 87% or about 30% of the time, which broadly matched IMGT annotations. A few of the identified cytomegalovirus-associated TCR beta chains were confirmed in vitro to be specific for cytomegalovirus antigens. For the cohort, immune exposure information was limited to CMV serostatus. According to the authors, the approach could potentially be generalized to other disease states and immunological phenotypes. The earlier analysis of approximately 540 of the donors excluded roughly 17 rarely observed V segments, including chromosome 9 orphons, because counts were too low.

For CDR1 and CDR2, the germline V gene lists MNHNS and SASEGT. The CDR3 numbers 13 residues from cysteine through phenylalanine. Just CDR3 DNA is preserved here, 39 bases in frame from base 1. At the junction V is shortened by 4 bases and J by 4 bases, with 10 bases in between. Library preparation was by the immunoSEQ multiplex PCR assay. For the multiplex PCR, a mixture combining 60 forward primers for TCR Vbeta segments and 13 reverse primers for TCR Jbeta segments was used. Amplification of the CDR3 region of rearranged TCR beta genes was performed with a multiplex PCR assay on genomic DNA. On the Illumina HiSeq System, the amplified TCR beta libraries were sequenced as 87-base-pair reads. For the original study's pipeline: A later analysis tallied 70 million to 100 million unique TCR beta chains across the 650 to 750 repertoires, and approximately 11 million of those chains were shared by two or more donors. A nearest-neighbor algorithm error-corrected the raw reads and collapsed the reads into unique sequences, merging closely related sequences to remove PCR and sequencing errors. To assign V, D and J gene segments, CDR3 sequences were aligned to IMGT reference sequences. For a sequence to be retained, a match of at least six nucleotides to both a V gene segment and a J gene segment was required. Rearrangements were called productive when the CDR3 lacked stop codons and stayed in frame with V and J; all others were non-productive. Following IMGT convention, CDR3 was defined as the stretch from the second conserved V-encoded cysteine up to the conserved J-encoded phenylalanine. The earlier analysis of 587 of the donors excluded sequences that lacked an unambiguous match to a single V gene segment. An earlier analysis of about 600 of the donors called V segments functional above 56.7% productive rearrangements and segregating when the between-donor standard deviation exceeded 5%. A statistical classification framework was built for diagnosing cytomegalovirus status from the catalog of TCR beta chain sequences. In a later analysis, TCR nucleotide sequences were compared against IMGT/GENE-DB human TR gene sequences so that V and J genes could be assigned. The TCRdist pipeline was used in a later analysis to assign CDR3 sequences and most-parsimonious VDJ recombination scenarios. In a later analysis, each TCR beta chain was defined by its CDR3 amino acid sequence together with its V-gene family, and reads without a unique V-gene family were excluded. A later analysis removed several hundred highly shared, low-generation-probability nucleotide sequences to deal with suspected cross-contamination and a sequencing artifact. In a later analysis, a clonal expansion index was calculated for each public chain from normalized within-repertoire ranks of inferred template counts. A later analysis computed generation probabilities with a VDJ recombination model fitted to out-of-frame rearrangements, and checked the results against IGoR. A later analysis scored TCR-TCR, TCR-HLA and TCR-CMV co-occurrence with hypergeometric tests, applying a repertoire-size bias correction to TCR pairs. False discovery rates were estimated in a later analysis by permuting HLA or CMV assignments 20 times. In a later analysis, co-occurring TCRs were grouped using DBSCAN, and TCRdist sequence similarity was added for clustering within HLA-allele-positive subsets. Co-occurrence clustering excluded repertoires with fewer than 30,000 or more than 120,000 public chains, plus five with anomalous nucleotide sharing. This immuneACCESS table, as held by TCRdb, lists in-frame sequences with V and J called but not all clones. Of the missing ones, under half trace to an unresolved V gene in checked studies; the others have no known cause. For V, J and clone size, that table is used; D and trimming come from the DNA. The sample includes tens of thousands of clones, with 72% observed a single time. The ten most abundant clones make up 9% to 14% of the sample.

A remark on this clone: Its antigen remains unidentified. One base away there is no much larger clone; base qualities are not given.

In total, roughly 670 healthy bone marrow donors made up the cohort. All cohort members were sampled while nominally healthy, although unrecorded immune exposures were likely present. The donor tested CMV seropositive and was one of the 289 seropositive cohort members. A peripheral blood sample was collected from each donor, and TCR beta sequencing was performed on peripheral blood mononuclear cells. The Qiagen DNeasy Blood Extraction Kit was used to extract genomic DNA from the blood cell samples. The chain is assembled from TRBV6-1 and TRBJ1-2; a weak D assignment points to TRBD1 (5 bases agree). The sequencing sample was made of PBMCs. The origin of this receptor is a middle-aged woman in good health and CMV-seropositive. The DNA sequence reads TGTGCCAGCAGTGCCGCAGGGTCCTATGGCTACACCTTC. Translated, this is CASSAAGSYGYTF.